Presented here are 13 T cell receptor beta chains from one specimen sequenced in a study of blood T cell repertoires in COVID-19. Libraries were prepared by immunoSEQ multiplex PCR; TCRdb keeps only in-frame clonotypes and omits some of them. The table lists 95,000 to 110,000 clones, roughly 90% of them singletons, with 4.5% to 5% in the top ten. Specimen: peripheral blood. The source is a man aged 35-49 years with active or convalescent COVID-19.

By proportion, this clone is medium-sized. The chain is built from TRBV30 and TRBJ2-1, with D uncertain. V was shortened by 4 bases and J by 6 bases, with 10 bases between the two germline ends. The CDR3 length is 12 residues. The germline CDR1 and CDR2 sequences are GTSNPN and SVGIG (reference sequence). The CDR3 here is CAWTDTANEQFF. The CDR3 coding sequence is TGTGCCTGGACAGACACGGCCAATGAGCAGTTCTTC. The complete variable domain, with remaining parts taken from reference TRBV30 and TRBJ2-1, reads SQTIHQWPATLVQPVGSPLSLECTVEGTSNPNLYWYRQAAGRGLQLLFYSVGIGQISSEVPQNLSASRPQDRQFILSSKKLLLSDSGFYLCAWTDTANEQFFGPGTRLTVL.

The chain carries TRBV28 and TRBJ2-6; D gene uncertain. Trimming removed 7 bases from V and 1 base from J, with 14 bases in between. This CDR3 comprises 16 residues. Germline V lookup: CDR1 MDHEN, CDR2 SYDVKM. CDR3 residues: CASTPSPGSGANVLTF. The CDR3 bases are TGTGCCAGCACCCCAAGCCCCGGGTCTGGGGCCAACGTCCTGACTTTC.

The V and J genes are TRBV9 and TRBJ1-1, with D possibly matching TRBD1 (6 bases). The CDR3 consists of 13 residues. Germline V gives CDR1 SGDLS, CDR2 YYNGEE. V gave up 4 bases and J gave up 6 bases, with 13 bases separating them. The CDR3 nucleotides are TGTGCCAGCAGCCCGACGGGGGGCTCTGAAGCTTTCTTT. This gives the protein CASSPTGGSEAFF.

This clone was counted a few times. The chain joins TRBV28 to TRBJ1-4, with 7 positions matching TRBD1. The CDR3 is 14 amino acids. V lost 6 bases and J lost 5; bases outside the gene matches: 6. Germline values: CDR1 MDHEN, CDR2 SYDVKM. CDR3 in DNA: TGTGCCAGCAGGGGGACAGTACTGAATGAAAAACTGTTTTTT. This codes for CASRGTVLNEKLFF.

The rearrangement links TRBV19 to TRBJ1-3, with 7 bases fitting TRBD1. The CDR3 is 15 amino acids. Trimming cost V 7 bases and J 2 bases; bases outside gene matches: 8. Germline CDR1 and CDR2: LNHDA and SQIVND (reference sequence). CDR3 sequence reads: CASKIQGITGNTIYF. CDR3 bases: TGTGCCAGTAAAATACAGGGGATCACTGGAAACACCATATATTTT.

This chain connects TRBV5-6 to TRBJ2-7; unclear D gene. CDR3 size: 17 residues. Per the germline V gene, CDR1 is SGHDT and CDR2 is YYEEEE. Trimming took off 4 bases at V and 2 bases at J, with 22 bases between the two ends. The CDR3 here is CASSGRLEIFGPYEQYF. CDR3 bases: TGTGCCAGCAGCGGGCGCCTTGAGATCTTTGGCCCCTACGAGCAGTACTTC.

The rearrangement links TRBV6-5 to TRBJ1-5; TRBD1 is a possible D gene (5 bases). CDR1 and CDR2 from the germline V gene are MNHEY and SVGAGI. Trimming stripped 7 bases from V and 4 bases from J, with 8 bases between. The CDR3 length is 12 residues. The CDR3 reads CASTSGNQPQHF. CDR3 nucleotides: TGTGCCAGCACCTCAGGGAATCAGCCCCAGCATTTT.

V usage is TRBV14 and J usage is TRBJ2-1; D is unresolved. Germline lookup yields CDR1 SGHDN and CDR2 FVKESK. Trimming cost V 1 base and J 4 bases, with 14 bases left between them. The CDR3 runs to 16 residues. CDR3 sequence reads: CASSQGLAVRYNEQFF. CDR3 bases: TGTGCCAGCAGCCAAGGGTTGGCCGTACGATACAATGAGCAGTTCTTC. Supplemented by reference TRBV14 and TRBJ2-1, the full variable domain reads EAGVTQFPSHSVIEKGQTVTLRCDPISGHDNLYWYRRVMGKEIKFLLHFVKESKQDESGMPNNRFLAERTGGTYSTLKVQPAELEDSGVYFCASSQGLAVRYNEQFFGPGTRLTVL.

V gene TRBV4-1 combines with J gene TRBJ2-1; 9 bases match TRBD2. Germline V gene lookup returns CDR1 MGHRA and CDR2 YSYEKL. This CDR3 comprises 15 residues. The junction had 6 bases not matched to a gene; V was cut back by 1 base and J by 8 bases. In nucleotides, the CDR3 is TGCGCCAGCAGCCAAGGGGCACTAGCGGGCGATGAGCAGTTCTTC. As protein: CASSQGALAGDEQFF.

The V gene is TRBV10-3, the J gene TRBJ2-2; the match to TRBD1 covers 9 bases. Germline lookup yields CDR1 ENHRY and CDR2 SYGVKD. Trimming removed 4 bases from V and 1 base from J; junction bases left unmatched: 4. This CDR3 region has 16 residues. The CDR3 nucleotides are TGTGCCATCAGTGCGGGACAGGGTGAGAACACCGGGGAGCTGTTTTTT. This encodes CAISAGQGENTGELFF.

This sequence joins TRBV6-5 and TRBJ1-5; D perhaps matches TRBD1 (5 bases). The V and J ends lost 6 bases and 2 bases respectively, with 14 bases between them. The CDR3 has 15 residues. The germline V gene has CDR1 MNHEY and CDR2 SVGAGI. The CDR3: CASSRGVKGNQPQHF. The CDR3 coding sequence is TGTGCCAGCAGCCGGGGGGTCAAAGGCAATCAGCCCCAGCATTTT.

The chain uses TRBV5-1 and TRBJ2-1; 15 bases fit TRBD2. The trim removed 4 bases at V and 10 bases at J, leaving 3 bases unmatched. Germline V lookup: CDR1 SGHRS, CDR2 YFSETQ. The CDR3 spans 14 residues. The CDR3 sequence is CASSIGLAGGEQFF. The CDR3 DNA follows: TGCGCCAGCAGCATTGGACTAGCGGGAGGGGAGCAGTTCTTC. Full variable domain (remainder filled in from reference TRBV5-1 and TRBJ2-1): KAGVTQTPRYLIKTRGQQVTLSCSPISGHRSVSWYQQTPGQGLQFLFEYFSETQRNKGNFPGRFSGRQFSNSRSEMNVSTLELGDSALYLCASSIGLAGGEQFFGPGTRLTVL.

The chain combines TRBV5-8 with TRBJ1-5; D remains unclear. CDR1 and CDR2 from the germline V gene are SGHTS and YDEGEE. CDR3 length equals 15 residues. V shed 0 bases and J shed 11 bases, with 18 bases lying between them. CDR3 region: CASSLAPGIQLAQHF. CDR3 nucleotide sequence: TGTGCCAGCAGCTTGGCCCCGGGGATTCAGTTAGCCCAGCATTTT.